These 24 T cell receptor beta chains were sequenced from one sample in a study of identical twins (dated by TCRdb to the mid-2010s). Library preparation was by 5' RACE. The instrument was an Illumina HiSeq 2000. In TCRdb, the public reads were trimmed at Q25 with fastp and aligned with MiXCR, with productive beta chains retained. Rows merge per CDR3 protein into single entries with the most common DNA and genes. Here the sample has about 240,000 distinct CDR3 sequences; about an eighth occur a single time. The top ten clonotypes cover approximately 4% of the sample. This sample was shared with a second study, whose subject was yellow fever vaccine responses in identical twins.

Sequenced: memory (CD45RO+) T cells sorted from blood. This specimen's cell subset or site label, per the study, means: CD45RO+ enriched T cells. The receptors were gathered from a woman between 18 and 30 years old in good health.

This chain connects TRBV2 to TRBJ2-3; D ambiguous. CDR1 is SNHLY, CDR2 FYNNEI, per germline. Trimming took off 1 base at V and 6 bases at J, with 11 bases between the two ends. The length of the CDR3 is 14 residues. The CDR3 protein is CASSEDRSPDTQYF. The CDR3 bases are TGTGCCAGCAGTGAAGATCGGTCTCCCGATACGCAGTATTTT.

The chain combines TRBV9 with TRBJ1-4; no firm D call. CDR3 length: 14 residues. Germline V gene data show CDR1 as SGDLS and CDR2 as YYNGEE. Trimming pared 1 base from V and 5 bases from J, leaving 9 bases between. The CDR3 reads CASSVTGWNEKLFF. DNA for the CDR3: TGTGCCAGCAGCGTAACGGGTTGGAATGAAAAACTGTTTTTT.

This clonotype has more than one count but fewer than ten. V usage is TRBV20-1 and J usage is TRBJ2-7; the D gene is possibly TRBD1 (5 bases). Germline CDR1 and CDR2: DFQATT and SNEGSKA (reference sequence). V lost 1 base and J lost 1, with 5 bases in between. The CDR3 spans 12 residues. The CDR3 DNA reads TGCAGTGCTAGAGGACAGTCCTACGAGCAGTACTTC. Protein product: CSARGQSYEQYF.

The genes are TRBV2 and TRBJ2-1, with 9 bases lining up with TRBD2. CDR1 is SNHLY, CDR2 FYNNEI, per germline. After removal of 8 bases from V and 9 bases from J, the junction contained 11 bases not matched to a gene. The CDR3 covers 14 residues. As DNA, the CDR3 is TGTGCCAGCGGAAGACTAGCGGAGACTAGTGAGCAGTTCTTC. It translates to CASGRLAETSEQFF.

This clonotype was counted a few times. The J gene is TRBJ2-3, the V gene TRBV21-1; the table assigns TRBD2, which was not confirmed against the DNA. TRBV21-1 is designated a pseudogene. This CDR3 is built from 22 residues. The CDR3 region is CASSKEDPEDSHSGKGTDTQYF. The DNA of the CDR3 is TGTGCCAGCAGCAAAGAGGACCCCGAGGATAGCCACTCGGGAAAAGGCACAGATACGCAGTATTTT.

The CDR3, as DNA: TGCAGTGCTAGTTACACGGGGACTAGCGGGACTACTAGCACAGATACGCAGTATTTT. It yields the protein CSASYTGTSGTTSTDTQYF. The chain employs TRBV20-1 and TRBJ2-3, with 13 bases lining up with TRBD2. With 3 bases clipped from V and 0 bases from J, the junction kept 12 bases outside the gene matches. The CDR3 runs to 19 residues. The germline V gene has CDR1 DFQATT and CDR2 SNEGSKA (reference sequence).

This sequence joins TRBV5-8 and TRBJ2-1, with D unclear. CDR1 is SGHTS and CDR2 is YDEGEE in the germline V gene. This CDR3 has 13 amino acids. V was pared by 9 bases and J by 5 bases, with 15 bases between. CDR3 amino acids: CATSRTANNEQFF. In DNA form, the CDR3 reads TGTGCCACCTCCCGGACCGCTAACAATGAGCAGTTCTTC.

This rearrangement joins TRBV11-2 to TRBJ2-7; 12 bases line up with TRBD2. The length of the CDR3 is 14 residues. Germline V lookup: CDR1 SGHAT, CDR2 FQNNGV. V dropped 5 bases and J dropped 7; count of bases not matched to a gene: 6. The CDR3 loop is CASSTRLAGVEQYF. CDR3 coding DNA: TGTGCCAGCAGCACCCGACTAGCGGGGGTTGAGCAGTACTTC. The full variable domain, with the rest looked up from reference TRBV11-2 and TRBJ2-7, is EAGVAQSPRYKIIEKRQSVAFWCNPISGHATLYWYQQILGQGPKLLIQFQNNGVVDDSQLPKDRFSAERLKGVDSTLKIQPAKLEDSAVYLCASSTRLAGVEQYFGPGTRLTVT.

On this clonotype itself: Its ends do not fully match the called genes, so a read error is possible. CDR3 sequence (DNA): TGCTGTGCTAGAGATATTTCATGGGGCCGAGGCAATCAGCCCCAGCATTTT. As protein: CCARDISWGRGNQPQHF. V is TRBV20-1 and J is TRBJ1-5, with D possibly matching TRBD1 (5 bases). The germline gives CDR1 DFQATT, CDR2 SNEGSKA (reference sequence). The CDR3 has 17 amino acids.

This clonotype was seen a handful of times. The chain joins TRBV20-1 to TRBJ2-1, with 10 nucleotides matching TRBD2. The CDR3 has 14 residues. CDR1 and CDR2 from the germline V gene are DFQATT and SNEGSKA (reference sequence). The V segment lost 6 bases and the J segment 5 bases; nucleotides outside the gene matches: 7. CDR3: CSASVLAGDNEQFF. The CDR3 bases are TGCAGTGCCTCCGTGCTAGCGGGGGACAATGAGCAGTTCTTC.

V usage is TRBV5-1 and J usage is TRBJ1-4; D perhaps matches TRBD1 (5 bases). Trimming took off 4 bases at V and 8 bases at J, with 18 bases between the two ends. This CDR3 region has 15 residues. Germline V gives CDR1 SGHRS, CDR2 YFSETQ. CDR3 DNA sequence: TGCGCCAGCAGCCTTGGCCTGGCAAAGGGGGAAAAACTGTTTTTT. Amino acid sequence: CASSLGLAKGEKLFF.

This sequence joins TRBV12-3 or TRBV12-4 and TRBJ2-5, with a weak D call TRBD1 (6 bases). Trimming removed 7 bases at V and 5 bases at J, with 17 bases between. CDR3 size: 14 residues. The CDR3 nucleotides read TGTGCCAGCACCCCCGGGCAGGGGTGGGAGACCCAGTACTTC. Protein: CASTPGQGWETQYF.

Concerning this clonotype itself: The junction does not match germline at one end; this may be a read error. V gene TRBV28 combines with J gene TRBJ2-1, with D possibly matching TRBD1 (6 bases). CDR1 MDHEN and CDR2 SYDVKM come from the germline V gene. CDR3 length: 15 residues. The CDR3 region has the DNA TGTGCCAGCGGGAGTACCGGGACACCGACGGATGAGCAGTTATTC. Residues: CASGSTGTPTDEQLF.

This clonotype was recorded many times. The chain couples TRBV4-2 to TRBJ2-3; 10 bases map to TRBD1. The CDR3 consists of 16 residues. With V trimmed by 3 bases and J by 5 bases, 8 bases remained unmatched. Per germline, CDR1 LGHNA and CDR2 YNFKEQ. CDR3 in amino acids: CASSHPPGQGIDTQYF. DNA for the CDR3: TGTGCCAGCAGCCACCCCCCGGGACAGGGGATAGATACGCAGTATTTT.

The chain couples TRBV7-9 to TRBJ2-3; TRBD2 matches at 11 bases. In germline, CDR1 is SEHNR, CDR2 FQNEAQ (reference sequence). The CDR3 loop spans 15 amino acids. V trimming: 6 bases; J trimming: 3 bases; junction bases outside the gene matches: 5. This chain's CDR3 is CASRPGLAVTDTQYF. The CDR3 region has the DNA TGTGCCAGCAGACCGGGACTAGCGGTGACAGATACGCAGTATTTT.

This clonotype came up a few times. The chain couples TRBV28 to TRBJ2-6; D tentatively reads TRBD1 or TRBD2 (6 bases each). Germline V gene sequence: CDR1 MDHEN, CDR2 SYDVKM. The CDR3 has 16 amino acids. V lost 6 bases to trimming and J lost 1 base, with 13 bases between them. The CDR3, as DNA: TGTGCCAGCAGCCCAGGGGAGGTTTCTGGGGCCAACGTCCTGACTTTC. It specifies CASSPGEVSGANVLTF. Together with reference TRBV28 and TRBJ2-6, the CDR3 gives the full variable domain: DVKVTQSSRYLVKRTGEKVFLECVQDMDHENMFWYRQDPGLGLRLIYFSYDVKMKEKGDIPEGYSVSREKKERFSLILESASTNQTSMYLCASSPGEVSGANVLTFGAGSRLTVL.

The chain is built from TRBV28 and TRBJ1-1; D is ambiguous. Trimming left V 1 base short and J 1 base short, with 10 bases between. Germline values: CDR1 MDHEN, CDR2 SYDVKM. This CDR3 spans 15 amino acids. The chain's CDR3 is CASSLLIRENTEAFF. The CDR3 DNA sequence: TGTGCCAGCAGTTTATTGATCCGGGAGAACACTGAAGCTTTCTTT.

The rearrangement links TRBV15 to TRBJ2-7; D unclear. Trimming pared 1 base from V and 6 bases from J, leaving 10 bases between. The CDR3 spans 13 residues. Germline values: CDR1 LNHNV, CDR2 YYDKDF (reference sequence). This CDR3 is CATSRATGGEQYF. In nucleotides, the CDR3 is TGTGCCACCAGCAGAGCGACCGGCGGCGAGCAGTACTTC.

This clonotype was seen more than once but under ten times. The genes are TRBV5-1 and TRBJ2-4; 11 bases fit TRBD1. Germline V CDR1 and CDR2: SGHRS, YFSETQ. The length of the CDR3 is 16 residues. The V and J ends lost 1 base and 6 bases, in that order; junction bases with no gene match: 6. The CDR3 is CASSLHGQGARNIQYF. CDR3 in DNA: TGCGCCAGCAGCTTGCATGGACAGGGGGCTAGAAACATTCAGTACTTC.

This rearrangement joins TRBV7-2 to TRBJ1-4; 7 nucleotides match TRBD1. The germline gives CDR1 SGHTA, CDR2 FQGNSA. J gave up 14 bases and V 5 bases, and 11 bases lay outside the gene matches. The CDR3 spans 13 residues. CDR3 region: CASSTQGGSNLFF. CDR3 in DNA: TGTGCCAGCAGCACGCAGGGGGGGTCTAATCTGTTTTTT.

This clonotype was seen more than once but under ten times. The chain employs TRBV29-1 and TRBJ1-2, with 11 bases that match TRBD1. Looked up from germline, CDR1 is SQVTM and CDR2 is ANQGSEA. The length of the CDR3 is 13 residues. V dropped 7 bases and J dropped 8; count of bases not matched to a gene: 9. The CDR3 here is CSALGQGAEGYTF. CDR3 coding DNA: TGCAGCGCGCTAGGACAGGGGGCTGAAGGCTACACCTTC.

CDR3 sequence (DNA): TGTGCCAGCAGCTGGCGGGGGGGACTAGCCATTAGGAATACCAATGAGCAGTTCTTC. This translates into CASSWRGGLAIRNTNEQFF. V and J are TRBV5-4 and TRBJ2-1, with TRBD2 matching 9 bases. Per germline, CDR1 SGHNT and CDR2 YYREEE (reference sequence). With 3 bases clipped from V and 6 bases from J, the junction kept 19 bases outside the gene matches. This CDR3 contains 19 residues.

The chain employs TRBV18 and TRBJ2-7; the D gene is possibly TRBD1 (5 bases). Trimming shortened V by 3 bases and J by 4 bases, and 13 bases separated the two germline ends. Germline CDR1 KGHSH, CDR2 LQKENI. CDR3 length equals 14 residues. This chain's CDR3 is CASSPTTQGYEQYF. The DNA of the CDR3 is TGTGCCAGCTCACCGACAACTCAGGGATACGAGCAGTACTTC.

Ten or more counts support this clonotype. The V gene is TRBV5-1, the J gene TRBJ2-3, with D possibly being TRBD2 (6 bases). The CDR3 has 15 residues. Trimming took off 3 bases at V and 0 bases at J, with 11 bases between the two ends. The germline V gene has CDR1 SGHRS and CDR2 YFSETQ. CDR3 nucleotides: TGCGCCAGCAGCTCGCGGGACCCAAGCACAGATACGCAGTATTTT. Translating gives CASSSRDPSTDTQYF.